This T cell receptor beta chain was recovered during a study of shared clonotypes between healthy human individuals. The study, taken as a whole, reports: With few donors, the genetic and exposure-history diversity represented was limited. An expected dependence of interdonor clonotype sharing on sequencing depth was noted.

CDR3 length equals 14 residues. Looked up from germline, CDR1 is SGHRS and CDR2 is YFSETQ. The trim removed 4 bases at V and 5 bases at J, leaving 4 bases unmatched. Generated by immunoSEQ multiplex PCR, the TCRdb table keeps only in-frame clones and is missing some. The table records over a million clones, under 80% of them present only once. With regard to this clone: Its cognate antigen is unknown.

Sequenced input: memory CD4+ T cells sorted from blood. Subset reported: CD45RA-negative fraction. The chain couples TRBV5-1 to TRBJ1-4; 8 positions agree with TRBD1. The receptor was derived from a man between 18 and 35 years old in good health. CDR3 loop: CASSPGQENEKLFF. CDR3 nucleotide sequence: TGCGCCAGCAGCCCGGGACAGGAGAATGAAAAACTGTTTTTT. Full variable domain (rest looked up from reference TRBV5-1 and TRBJ1-4): KAGVTQTPRYLIKTRGQQVTLSCSPISGHRSVSWYQQTPGQGLQFLFEYFSETQRNKGNFPGRFSGRQFSNSRSEMNVSTLELGDSALYLCASSPGQENEKLFFGSGTQLSVL.